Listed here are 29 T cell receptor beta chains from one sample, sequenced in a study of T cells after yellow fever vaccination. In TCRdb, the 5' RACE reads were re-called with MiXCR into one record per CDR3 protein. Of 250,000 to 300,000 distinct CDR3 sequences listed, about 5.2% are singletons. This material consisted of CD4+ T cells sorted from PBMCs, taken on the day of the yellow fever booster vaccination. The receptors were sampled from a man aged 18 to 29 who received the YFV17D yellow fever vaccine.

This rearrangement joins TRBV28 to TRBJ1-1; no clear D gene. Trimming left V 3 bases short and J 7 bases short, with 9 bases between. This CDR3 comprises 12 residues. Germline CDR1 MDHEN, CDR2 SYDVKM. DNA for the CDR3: TGTGCCAGCAGTTTTCGGGGTTATGAAGCTTTCTTT. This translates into CASSFRGYEAFF.

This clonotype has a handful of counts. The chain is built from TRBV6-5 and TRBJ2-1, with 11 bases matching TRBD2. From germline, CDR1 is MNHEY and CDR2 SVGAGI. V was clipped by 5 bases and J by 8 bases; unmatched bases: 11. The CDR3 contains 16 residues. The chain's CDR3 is CASSQLAGGPFHEQFF. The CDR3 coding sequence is TGTGCCAGCAGTCAATTAGCGGGGGGGCCTTTCCATGAGCAGTTCTTC.

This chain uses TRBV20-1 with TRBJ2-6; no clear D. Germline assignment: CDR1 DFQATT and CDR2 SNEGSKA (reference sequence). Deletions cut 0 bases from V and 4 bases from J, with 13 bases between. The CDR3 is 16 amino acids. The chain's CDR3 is CSARDRTGLGANVLTF. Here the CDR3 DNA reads TGCAGTGCTAGAGATAGAACGGGTCTCGGGGCCAACGTCCTGACTTTC.

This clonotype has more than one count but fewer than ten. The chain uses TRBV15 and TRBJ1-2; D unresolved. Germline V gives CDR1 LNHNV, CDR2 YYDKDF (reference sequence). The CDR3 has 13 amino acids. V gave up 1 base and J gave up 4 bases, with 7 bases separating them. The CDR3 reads CATSRGHGYGYTF. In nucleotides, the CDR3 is TGTGCCACCAGCAGAGGACACGGCTATGGCTACACCTTC. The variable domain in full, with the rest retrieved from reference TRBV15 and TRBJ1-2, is DAMVIQNPRYQVTQFGKPVTLSCSQTLNHNVMYWYQQKSSQAPKLLFHYYDKDFNNEADTPDNFQSRRPNTSFCFLDIRSPGLGDTAMYLCATSRGHGYGYTFGSGTRLTVV.

This CDR3 is CSAPRLTGQETQYF. For the CDR3, the DNA is TGCAGTGCTCCTAGATTAACAGGACAAGAGACCCAGTACTTC. The J gene is TRBJ2-5, the V gene TRBV20-1; maybe TRBD1 (5 bases). CDR3 length: 14 residues. The germline gives CDR1 DFQATT, CDR2 SNEGSKA (reference sequence). V was pared by 5 bases and J by 2 bases, with 15 bases between.

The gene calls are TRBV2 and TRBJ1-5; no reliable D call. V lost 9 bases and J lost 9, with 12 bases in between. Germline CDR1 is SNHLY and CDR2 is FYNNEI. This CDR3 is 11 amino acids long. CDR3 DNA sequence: TGTGCCAGTGCTAGTTATAGGCCCCAGCATTTT. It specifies CASASYRPQHF.

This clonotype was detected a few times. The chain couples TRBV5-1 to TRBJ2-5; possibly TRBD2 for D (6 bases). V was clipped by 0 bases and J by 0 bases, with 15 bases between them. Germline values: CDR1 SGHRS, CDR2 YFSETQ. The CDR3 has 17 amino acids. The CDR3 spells CASSLALSSGDQETQYF. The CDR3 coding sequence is TGCGCCAGCAGCTTGGCCCTGAGTAGCGGAGACCAAGAGACCCAGTACTTC. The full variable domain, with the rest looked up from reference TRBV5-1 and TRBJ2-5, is KAGVTQTPRYLIKTRGQQVTLSCSPISGHRSVSWYQQTPGQGLQFLFEYFSETQRNKGNFPGRFSGRQFSNSRSEMNVSTLELGDSALYLCASSLALSSGDQETQYFGPGTRLLVL.

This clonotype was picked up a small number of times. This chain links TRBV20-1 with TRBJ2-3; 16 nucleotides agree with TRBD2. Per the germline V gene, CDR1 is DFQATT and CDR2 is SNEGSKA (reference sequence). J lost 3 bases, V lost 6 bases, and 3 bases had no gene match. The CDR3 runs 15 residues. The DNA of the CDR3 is TGCAGTGCGGGGACTAGCGGGGGGGCGACAGATACGCAGTATTTT. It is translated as CSAGTSGGATDTQYF.

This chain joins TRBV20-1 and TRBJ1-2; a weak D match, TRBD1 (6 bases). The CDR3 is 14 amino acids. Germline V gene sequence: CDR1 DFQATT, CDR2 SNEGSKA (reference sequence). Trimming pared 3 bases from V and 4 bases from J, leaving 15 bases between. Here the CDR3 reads CSASATGTGYGYTF. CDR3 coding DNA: TGCAGTGCTAGCGCCACAGGGACGGGCTATGGCTACACCTTC.

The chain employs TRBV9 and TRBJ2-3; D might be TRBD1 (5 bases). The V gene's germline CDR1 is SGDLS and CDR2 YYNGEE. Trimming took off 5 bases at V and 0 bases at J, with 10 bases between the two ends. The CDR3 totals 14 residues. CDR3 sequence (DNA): TGTGCCAGCAGAAGGACACACAGCACAGATACGCAGTATTTT. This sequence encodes CASRRTHSTDTQYF.

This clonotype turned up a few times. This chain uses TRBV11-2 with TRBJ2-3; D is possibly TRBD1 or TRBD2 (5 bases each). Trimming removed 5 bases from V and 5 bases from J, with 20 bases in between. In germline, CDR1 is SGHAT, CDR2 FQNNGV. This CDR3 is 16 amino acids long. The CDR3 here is CASSPLPPGTQDTQYF. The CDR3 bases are TGTGCCAGCAGCCCGCTGCCTCCCGGGACCCAAGATACGCAGTATTTT.

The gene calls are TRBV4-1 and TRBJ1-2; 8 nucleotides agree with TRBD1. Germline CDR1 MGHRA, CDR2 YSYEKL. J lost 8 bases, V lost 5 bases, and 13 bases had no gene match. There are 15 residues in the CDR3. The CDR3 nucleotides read TGCGCCAGCAGCTCATACAGGGGGAAGATCGGCGGCTACACCTTC. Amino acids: CASSSYRGKIGGYTF.

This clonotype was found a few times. The CDR3 here is CASSQDPFAGGVAFPQETQYF. CDR3 DNA: TGTGCCAGCAGCCAGGACCCCTTCGCCGGGGGGGTGGCGTTTCCTCAAGAGACCCAGTACTTC. V gene TRBV4-2 combines with J gene TRBJ2-5, with 8 bases lining up with TRBD2. The germline V gene has CDR1 LGHNA and CDR2 YNFKEQ. Trimming removed 3 bases from V and 2 bases from J; junction bases left unmatched: 23. The length of the CDR3 is 21 residues.

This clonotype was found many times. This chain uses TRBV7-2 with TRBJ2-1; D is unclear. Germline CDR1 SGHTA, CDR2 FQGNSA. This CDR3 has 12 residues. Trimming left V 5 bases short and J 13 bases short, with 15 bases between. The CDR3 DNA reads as TGTGCCAGCAGCCTAAACACGGCTGGACAGTTCTTC. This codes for CASSLNTAGQFF.

The CDR3 region has the DNA TGTGCTAGTGGTTTGGTACTTGGCGGTTCTAGCACAGATACGCAGTATTTT. Residues: CASGLVLGGSSTDTQYF. This chain links TRBV12-5 with TRBJ2-3; D remains unclear. The length of the CDR3 is 17 residues. Trimming pared 0 bases from V and 0 bases from J, leaving 13 bases between. Looked up from germline, CDR1 is LGHNT and CDR2 is FRNRAP. The whole variable domain, filled in from reference TRBV12-5 and TRBJ2-3, reads DARVTQTPRHKVTEMGQEVTMRCQPILGHNTVFWYRQTMMQGLELLAYFRNRAPLDDSGMPKDRFSAEMPDATLATLKIQPSEPRDSAVYFCASGLVLGGSSTDTQYFGPGTRLTVL.

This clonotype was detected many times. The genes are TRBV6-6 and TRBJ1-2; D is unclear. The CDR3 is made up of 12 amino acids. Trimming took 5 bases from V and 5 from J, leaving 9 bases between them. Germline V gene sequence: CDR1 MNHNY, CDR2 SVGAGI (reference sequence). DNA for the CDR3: TGTGCCAGCAGTGTCGGGGATTATGGCTACACCTTC. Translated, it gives CASSVGDYGYTF.

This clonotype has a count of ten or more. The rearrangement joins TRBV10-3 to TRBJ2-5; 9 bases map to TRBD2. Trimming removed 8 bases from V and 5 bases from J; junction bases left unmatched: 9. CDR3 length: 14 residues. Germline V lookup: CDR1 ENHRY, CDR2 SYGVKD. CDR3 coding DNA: TGTGCCATCCGAACGACTAGCGGAGGGGAGACCCAGTACTTC. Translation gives CAIRTTSGGETQYF.

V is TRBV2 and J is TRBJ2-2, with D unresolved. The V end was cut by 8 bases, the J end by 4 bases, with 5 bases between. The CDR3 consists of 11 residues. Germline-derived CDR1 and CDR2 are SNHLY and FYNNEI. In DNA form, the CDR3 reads TGTGCCAGCGGTCGCACCGGGGAGCTGTTTTTT. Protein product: CASGRTGELFF.

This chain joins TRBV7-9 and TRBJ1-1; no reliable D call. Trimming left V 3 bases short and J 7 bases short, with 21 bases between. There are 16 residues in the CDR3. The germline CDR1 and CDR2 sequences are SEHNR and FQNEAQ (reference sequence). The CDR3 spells CASSFIVDVNYGEAFF. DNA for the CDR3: TGTGCCAGCAGCTTCATCGTCGACGTCAACTACGGTGAAGCTTTCTTT.

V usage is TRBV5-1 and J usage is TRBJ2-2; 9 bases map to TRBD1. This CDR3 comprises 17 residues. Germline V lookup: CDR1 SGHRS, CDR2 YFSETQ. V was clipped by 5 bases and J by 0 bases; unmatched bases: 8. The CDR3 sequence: CASSFWTGETNTGELFF. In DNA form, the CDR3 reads TGCGCCAGCAGTTTCTGGACAGGGGAAACGAACACCGGGGAGCTGTTTTTT. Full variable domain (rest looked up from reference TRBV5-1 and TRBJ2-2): KAGVTQTPRYLIKTRGQQVTLSCSPISGHRSVSWYQQTPGQGLQFLFEYFSETQRNKGNFPGRFSGRQFSNSRSEMNVSTLELGDSALYLCASSFWTGETNTGELFFGEGSRLTVL.

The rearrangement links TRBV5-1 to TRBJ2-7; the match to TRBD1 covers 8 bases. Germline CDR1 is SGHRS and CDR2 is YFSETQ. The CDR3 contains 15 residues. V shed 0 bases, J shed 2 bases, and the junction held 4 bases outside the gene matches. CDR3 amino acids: CASSLGTGMTYEQYF. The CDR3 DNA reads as TGCGCCAGCAGCTTGGGGACAGGGATGACCTACGAGCAGTACTTC.

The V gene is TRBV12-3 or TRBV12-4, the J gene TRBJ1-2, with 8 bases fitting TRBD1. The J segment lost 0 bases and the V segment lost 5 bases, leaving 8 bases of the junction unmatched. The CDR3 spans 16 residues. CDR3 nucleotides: TGTGCCAGCAGTAGAGGGACAGGATTAGCTAACTATGGCTACACCTTC. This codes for CASSRGTGLANYGYTF.

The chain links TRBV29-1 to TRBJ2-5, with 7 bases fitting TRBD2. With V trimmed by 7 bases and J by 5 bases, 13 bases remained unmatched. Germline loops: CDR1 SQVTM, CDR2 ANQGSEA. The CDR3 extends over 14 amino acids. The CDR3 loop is CSADQSGAWETQYF. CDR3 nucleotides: TGCAGCGCGGACCAAAGCGGGGCCTGGGAGACCCAGTACTTC.

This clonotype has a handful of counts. This chain's CDR3 is CSVDSYSSYEQYF. The CDR3 DNA sequence: TGCAGCGTCGACAGTTACTCATCCTACGAGCAGTACTTC. The chain carries TRBV20-1 and TRBJ2-7; tentatively, D is TRBD1 (5 bases). CDR1 DFQATT and CDR2 SNEGSKA come from the germline V gene (reference sequence). This CDR3 has 13 residues.

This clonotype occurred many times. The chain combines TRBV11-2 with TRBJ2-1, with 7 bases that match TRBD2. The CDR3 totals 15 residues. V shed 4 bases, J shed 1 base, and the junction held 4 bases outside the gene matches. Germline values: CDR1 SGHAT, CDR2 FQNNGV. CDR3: CASSSGLQSYNEQFF. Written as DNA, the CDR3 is TGTGCCAGCAGCTCGGGACTACAATCCTACAATGAGCAGTTCTTC.

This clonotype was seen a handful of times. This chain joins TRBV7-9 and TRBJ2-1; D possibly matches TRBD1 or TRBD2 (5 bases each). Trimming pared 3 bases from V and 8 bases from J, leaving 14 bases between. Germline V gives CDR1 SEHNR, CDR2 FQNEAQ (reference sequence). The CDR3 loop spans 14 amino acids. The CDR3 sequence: CASSFWGTEDEQFF. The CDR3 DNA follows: TGTGCCAGCAGCTTTTGGGGGACGGAGGATGAGCAGTTCTTC.

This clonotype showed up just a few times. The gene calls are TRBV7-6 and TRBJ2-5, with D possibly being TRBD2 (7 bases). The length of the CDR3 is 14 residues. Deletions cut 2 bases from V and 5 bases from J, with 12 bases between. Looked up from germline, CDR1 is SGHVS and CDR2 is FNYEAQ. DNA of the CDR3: TGTGCCAGCAGCTTACAGGAGGGGGGGGAGACCCAGTACTTC. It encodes CASSLQEGGETQYF.

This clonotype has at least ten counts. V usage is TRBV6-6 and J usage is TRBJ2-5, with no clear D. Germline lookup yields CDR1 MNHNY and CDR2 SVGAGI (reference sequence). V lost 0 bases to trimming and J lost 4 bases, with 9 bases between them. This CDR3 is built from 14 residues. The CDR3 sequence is CASSYSRSGETQYF. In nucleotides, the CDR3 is TGTGCCAGCAGTTACTCACGGTCGGGAGAGACCCAGTACTTC.

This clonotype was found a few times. In DNA, the CDR3 is TGTGCCAGCAGCTTCGGAATTCAGGGTGATCGTGAGCAGTTCTTC. Translated, it gives CASSFGIQGDREQFF. The rearrangement joins TRBV7-9 to TRBJ2-1; D is perhaps TRBD1 (5 bases). CDR1 and CDR2 from the germline V gene are SEHNR and FQNEAQ (reference sequence). The CDR3 covers 15 residues. The germline V and J ends were trimmed by 3 bases and 9 bases, with 18 bases remaining between them.